These 28 T cell receptor beta chains came from one sample sequenced in a study of T cell responses to AZD1222 COVID-19 vaccine. Produced via immunoSEQ multiplex PCR; TCRdb's table is partial and in-frame only. The sample includes some 130,000 clones, approximately 86% seen only once; the top ten take more than 5.5%. Sequenced material: peripheral blood, taken 28 days after the second AZD1222 dose. The origin of the receptors is an adult who received the AZD1222 COVID-19 vaccine.

The chain couples TRBV30 to TRBJ2-3; 14 bases are a match to TRBD2. Losses at the gene ends were 5 bases for V and 4 bases for J; bases not matched to a gene: 5. The CDR3 extends over 15 amino acids. Germline V CDR1 and CDR2: GTSNPN, SVGIG (reference sequence). The CDR3 loop reads CAWRLAGGGPDTQYF. The CDR3 DNA sequence: TGTGCCTGGCGACTAGCGGGAGGGGGCCCAGATACGCAGTATTTT.

The chain carries TRBV5-1 and TRBJ1-3; D is ambiguous. There are 14 residues in the CDR3. The germline V gene encodes CDR1 SGHRS and CDR2 YFSETQ. The V end lost 4 bases, the J end lost 4 bases, and 12 bases lay between the germline ends. The CDR3 spells CASSPGTLGNTIYF. The CDR3 DNA is TGCGCCAGCAGCCCCGGCACTTTAGGAAACACCATATATTTT.

This sequence joins TRBV28 and TRBJ1-4; possibly TRBD1 for D (5 bases). Trimming removed 8 bases from V and 0 bases from J, with 13 bases in between. CDR1 and CDR2 from the germline V gene are MDHEN and SYDVKM. This CDR3 comprises 15 residues. The CDR3 DNA reads as TGTGCCAGCTCCTCCGAAGGGGCAACTAATGAAAAACTGTTTTTT. Translation gives CASSSEGATNEKLFF.

V gene TRBV6-2 or TRBV6-3 combines with J gene TRBJ2-3, with TRBD2 matching 10 bases. V lost 5 bases to trimming and J lost 0 bases; unmatched junction nucleotides: 8. This CDR3 has 17 residues. Germline V gives CDR1 MNHEY, CDR2 SVGEGT. The CDR3 sequence: CASSPGLARRSTDTQYF. The DNA for the CDR3 is TGTGCCAGCAGTCCGGGACTAGCGCGCCGTAGCACAGATACGCAGTATTTT.

The CDR3 is CASSPKRDEAFF. The DNA for the CDR3 is TGTGCCAGCTCACCGAAGAGGGATGAAGCTTTCTTT. J is TRBJ1-1 and V is TRBV18; D is unresolved. The CDR3 loop spans 12 amino acids. Germline CDR1 and CDR2: KGHSH and LQKENI. V was shortened by 3 bases and J by 7 bases, with 9 bases between the two germline ends. The complete variable domain, with remaining parts taken from reference TRBV18 and TRBJ1-1, reads NAGVMQNPRHLVRRRGQEARLRCSPMKGHSHVYWYRQLPEEGLKFMVYLQKENIIDESGMPKERFSAEFPKEGPSILRIQQVVRGDSAAYFCASSPKRDEAFFGQGTRLTVV.

The chain recombines TRBV7-9 with TRBJ1-5; tentative D call: TRBD1 (6 bases). CDR1 is SEHNR and CDR2 is FQNEAQ in the germline V gene (reference sequence). V gave up 1 base and J gave up 1 base, with 8 bases separating them. The CDR3 runs to 15 residues. CDR3 sequence (DNA): TGTGCCAGCAGCTTAGAAACAGGGAGCAATCAGCCCCAGCATTTT. The encoded protein is CASSLETGSNQPQHF. The whole variable domain, remainder taken from reference TRBV7-9 and TRBJ1-5, is DTGVSQNPRHKITKRGQNVTFRCDPISEHNRLYWYRQTLGQGPEFLTYFQNEAQLEKSRLLSDRFSAERPKGSFSTLEIQRTEQGDSAMYLCASSLETGSNQPQHFGDGTRLSIL.

As for this clone: Other DNA sequences from this sample encode an identical CDR3 as well. The J gene is TRBJ2-7, the V gene TRBV7-2; the D gene is possibly TRBD2 (6 bases). From germline, CDR1 is SGHTA and CDR2 FQGNSA. V was trimmed by 3 bases and J by 1 base, leaving 7 bases between them. The CDR3 loop spans 13 amino acids. The CDR3 DNA reads as TGTGCCAGCAGCTTTGGGAGGTCCTACGAGCAGTACTTC. As protein: CASSFGRSYEQYF.

The chain combines TRBV4-1 with TRBJ2-7, with 7 bases that match TRBD1. CDR3 length: 15 amino acids. V was clipped by 0 bases and J by 7 bases; unmatched bases: 9. The germline gives CDR1 MGHRA, CDR2 YSYEKL. CDR3 DNA sequence: TGCGCCAGCAGCCAAGAGTGGAAGGGGGCTTGGGAGCAGTACTTC. It is translated as CASSQEWKGAWEQYF.

The chain couples TRBV24-1 to TRBJ2-2; D is unresolved. The CDR3 is 13 residues long. The germline V gene encodes CDR1 KGHDR and CDR2 SFDVKD. With 2 bases removed from V and 6 bases from J, the gap between germline ends came to 6 bases. Here the CDR3 reads CATSDYDPGELFF. In nucleotides, the CDR3 is TGTGCCACCAGTGATTATGACCCCGGGGAGCTGTTTTTT.

The rearrangement uses TRBV9 and TRBJ2-2, with TRBD2 identical over 8 bases. Germline-derived CDR1 and CDR2 are SGDLS and YYNGEE. J gave up 1 base and V 6 bases, and 5 bases lay outside the gene matches. The CDR3 has 15 residues. The DNA for the CDR3 is TGTGCCAGCATGCCACTAGCGGAGAACACCGGGGAGCTGTTTTTT. Encoded protein: CASMPLAENTGELFF.

This clone appeared a few times. The chain carries TRBV3-1 (or the pseudogene TRBV3-2) and TRBJ1-5; D gene uncertain. Germline lookup yields CDR1 LGHDT and CDR2 YNNKEL (reference sequence). V was clipped by 0 bases and J by 4 bases, with 10 bases between them. The CDR3 is 15 amino acids. The chain's CDR3 is CASSQDLRNNQPQHF. The CDR3 nucleotides read TGTGCCAGCAGCCAAGATCTGCGGAATAATCAGCCCCAGCATTTT.

The chain is built from TRBV28 and TRBJ1-5; D uncertain. V lost 6 bases and J 9 bases, leaving 18 bases between the germline ends. This CDR3 region has 14 residues. CDR1 and CDR2 from the germline V gene are MDHEN and SYDVKM. CDR3 protein: CASSFTLDGWPQHF. In nucleotides, the CDR3 is TGTGCCAGCAGCTTTACGCTAGACGGGTGGCCCCAGCATTTT.

The chain employs TRBV18 and TRBJ1-3, with D unclear. The CDR3 has 16 amino acids. The V end was cut by 3 bases, the J end by 0 bases, with 12 bases between. Germline-derived CDR1 and CDR2 are KGHSH and LQKENI. This chain's CDR3 is CASSPLRSYSGNTIYF. The CDR3 DNA follows: TGTGCCAGCTCACCCCTGAGGTCCTACTCTGGAAACACCATATATTTT.

V gene TRBV11-2 combines with J gene TRBJ2-1, with TRBD2 matching 10 bases. This CDR3 has 16 residues. Germline loops: CDR1 SGHAT, CDR2 FQNNGV. After removal of 7 bases from V and 3 bases from J, the junction contained 9 bases not matched to a gene. The CDR3 loop is CASTLAGVGYYNEQFF. CDR3 DNA: TGTGCCAGCACCCTAGCGGGAGTGGGGTACTACAATGAGCAGTTCTTC. Variable domain in full (rest from reference TRBV11-2 and TRBJ2-1): EAGVAQSPRYKIIEKRQSVAFWCNPISGHATLYWYQQILGQGPKLLIQFQNNGVVDDSQLPKDRFSAERLKGVDSTLKIQPAKLEDSAVYLCASTLAGVGYYNEQFFGPGTRLTVL.

This clone has just one count. DNA for the CDR3: TGTGCCAGCAGGCTAGACGGATCCTATGGCTACACCTTC. It yields the protein CASRLDGSYGYTF. V gene TRBV25-1 combines with J gene TRBJ1-2; no clear D. V lost 6 bases and J lost 4, with 12 bases in between. This CDR3 is 13 amino acids long. CDR1 is MGHDK and CDR2 is SYGVNS in the germline V gene.

The chain recombines TRBV12-3 or TRBV12-4 with TRBJ2-1; 7 bases match TRBD2. V trimming: 6 bases; J trimming: 10 bases; junction bases outside the gene matches: 9. CDR3 length equals 13 residues. CDR3 in amino acids: CASSLLERGEQFF. The CDR3 DNA is TGTGCCAGCAGCTTGCTTGAGCGGGGAGAGCAGTTCTTC.

The rearrangement links TRBV7-8 to TRBJ1-2; the D gene is possibly TRBD1 (5 bases). CDR1 SGHVS and CDR2 FQNEAQ come from the germline V gene. V dropped 5 bases and J dropped 3 bases, with 10 bases sitting between them. The CDR3 is made up of 13 amino acids. The CDR3 bases are TGTGCCAGCAGCACCCGGGACTACTATGGCTACACCTTC. Encoded protein: CASSTRDYYGYTF.

J is TRBJ2-1 and V is TRBV11-3; D perhaps matches TRBD2 (6 bases). The germline V gene encodes CDR1 SGHNT and CDR2 YENEEA. The V and J ends lost 3 bases and 10 bases respectively, with 13 bases between them. CDR3 size: 13 residues. In DNA form, the CDR3 reads TGTGCCAGCAGCTTGGAAGGGCGGGGCGAGCAGTTCTTC. This encodes CASSLEGRGEQFF.

J is TRBJ2-7 and V is TRBV5-4; TRBD1 aligns across 7 bases. Germline lookup yields CDR1 SGHNT and CDR2 YYREEE (reference sequence). The J segment lost 0 bases and the V segment lost 0 bases, leaving 6 bases of the junction unmatched. This CDR3 is built from 16 residues. The CDR3 spells CASSLGGTASSYEQYF. The CDR3 DNA follows: TGTGCCAGCAGCTTGGGAGGGACAGCGAGCTCCTACGAGCAGTACTTC.

J is TRBJ1-5 and V is TRBV19; D perhaps matches TRBD1 (6 bases). The ends were cut back, 4 bases at V and 2 bases at J, with 9 bases in the middle. Germline V gene lookup returns CDR1 LNHDA and CDR2 SQIVND (reference sequence). The CDR3 spans 14 residues. The CDR3 sequence is CASSNAGGNQPQHF. As DNA, the CDR3 is TGTGCCAGTAGTAATGCAGGGGGCAATCAGCCCCAGCATTTT. The whole variable domain, filled in from reference TRBV19 and TRBJ1-5, reads DGGITQSPKYLFRKEGQNVTLSCEQNLNHDAMYWYRQDPGQGLRLIYYSQIVNDFQKGDIAEGYSVSREKKESFPLTVTSAQKNPTAFYLCASSNAGGNQPQHFGDGTRLSIL.

The chain couples TRBV5-1 to TRBJ2-2; 8 bases match TRBD1. Germline V gives CDR1 SGHRS, CDR2 YFSETQ. The CDR3 sequence is 15 residues long. Trimming took 0 bases from V and 5 from J; bases not matched to a gene: 3. CDR3 loop: CASSLGTGQTGELFF. The CDR3 DNA reads TGCGCCAGCAGCTTGGGGACAGGGCAAACCGGGGAGCTGTTTTTT.

The CDR3 sequence is CASSRDRERTGELFF. CDR3 DNA sequence: TGTGCCAGCAGCCGAGACAGGGAAAGGACCGGGGAGCTGTTTTTT. J is TRBJ2-2 and V is TRBV7-8; TRBD1 agrees at 7 bases. The CDR3 loop spans 15 amino acids. V lost 5 bases to trimming and J lost 5 bases; unmatched junction nucleotides: 8. Germline values: CDR1 SGHVS, CDR2 FQNEAQ.

This clone is a singleton in its sample. V and J are TRBV10-3 and TRBJ2-1, with D perhaps TRBD1 or TRBD2 (5 bases each). Trimming shortened V by 6 bases and J by 5 bases, and 11 bases separated the two germline ends. The CDR3 covers 13 residues. CDR1 is ENHRY and CDR2 is SYGVKD in the germline V gene. The CDR3 spells CAISGRENNEQFF. The CDR3 DNA follows: TGTGCCATCAGCGGCAGGGAGAACAATGAGCAGTTCTTC.

The chain joins TRBV19 to TRBJ2-4; no definite D call. With 1 base removed from V and 0 bases from J, the gap between germline ends came to 13 bases. The CDR3 consists of 17 residues. In germline, CDR1 is LNHDA, CDR2 SQIVND (reference sequence). CDR3 residues: CASSIVTEGEAKNIQYF. The CDR3 DNA reads as TGTGCCAGTAGTATAGTAACGGAAGGCGAAGCCAAAAACATTCAGTACTTC. Full variable domain (outside the CDR3, taken from reference TRBV19 and TRBJ2-4): DGGITQSPKYLFRKEGQNVTLSCEQNLNHDAMYWYRQDPGQGLRLIYYSQIVNDFQKGDIAEGYSVSREKKESFPLTVTSAQKNPTAFYLCASSIVTEGEAKNIQYFGAGTRLSVL.

The chain carries TRBV21-1 and TRBJ2-7; the tabulated D call, TRBD1, remains unverified against the DNA. TRBV21-1 is termed a pseudogene. This CDR3 has 13 amino acids. CDR3 in amino acids: CASHSRLSYEQYF. CDR3 nucleotides: TGTGCCAGCCACAGCCGCCTTTCCTACGAGCAGTACTTC.

V and J are TRBV5-1 and TRBJ1-4, with D possibly matching TRBD1 (5 bases). The germline V and J ends were trimmed by 0 bases and 3 bases, with 6 bases remaining between them. This CDR3 comprises 14 residues. Per germline, CDR1 SGHRS and CDR2 YFSETQ. CDR3 bases: TGCGCCAGCAGCTTGGGAGGGGCTAATGAAAAACTGTTTTTT. It is translated as CASSLGGANEKLFF.

V and J are TRBV28 and TRBJ1-5, with D unresolved. Trimming shortened V by 7 bases and J by 6 bases, and 16 bases separated the two germline ends. Looked up from germline, CDR1 is MDHEN and CDR2 is SYDVKM. CDR3 length: 14 amino acids. CDR3 in DNA: TGTGCCAGCACCTCCCCGAGACACAGTCAGCCCCAGCATTTT. Its protein product is CASTSPRHSQPQHF.

This chain links TRBV29-1 with TRBJ1-1; 9 bases are a match to TRBD1. The V gene's germline CDR1 is SQVTM and CDR2 ANQGSEA. V dropped 2 bases and J dropped 1; count of bases not matched to a gene: 5. The CDR3 is made up of 15 amino acids. CDR3 residues: CSVETGGRRNTEAFF. The DNA of the CDR3 is TGCAGCGTTGAAACAGGGGGCCGGAGGAACACTGAAGCTTTCTTT.